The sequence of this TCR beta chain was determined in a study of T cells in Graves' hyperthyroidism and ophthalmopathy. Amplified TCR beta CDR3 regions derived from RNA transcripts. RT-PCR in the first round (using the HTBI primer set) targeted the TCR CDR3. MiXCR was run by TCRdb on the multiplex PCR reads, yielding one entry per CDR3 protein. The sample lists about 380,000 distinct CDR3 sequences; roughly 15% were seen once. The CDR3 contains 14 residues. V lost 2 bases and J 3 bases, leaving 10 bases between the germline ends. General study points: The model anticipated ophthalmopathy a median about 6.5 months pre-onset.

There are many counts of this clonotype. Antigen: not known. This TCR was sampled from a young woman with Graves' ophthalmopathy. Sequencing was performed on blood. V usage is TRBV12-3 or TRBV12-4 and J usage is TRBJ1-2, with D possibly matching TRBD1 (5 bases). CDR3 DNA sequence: TGTGCCAGCAGTTTAACGGGGCGGCACTATGGCTACACCTTC. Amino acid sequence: CASSLTGRHYGYTF.